Below, 29 T cell receptor beta chains from the same sample are listed, as sequenced in a study of identical twins. Each CDR3 protein is one row after TCRdb ran MiXCR on the 5' RACE reads. The sample includes hundreds of thousands of distinct CDR3 sequences, roughly a tenth of them seen just once. The sequencing input was memory (CD45RO+) T cells sorted from blood. These receptors originate from a woman aged 18-29 years in good health.

CDR3 DNA sequence: TGCGCCAGCAGCTACGAACAGGGTTGGGGCACTGAAGCTTTCTTT. Translated: CASSYEQGWGTEAFF. The rearrangement uses TRBV5-1 and TRBJ1-1, with a possible D match to TRBD1 (6 bases). Germline V gene lookup returns CDR1 SGHRS and CDR2 YFSETQ. With 3 bases removed from V and 4 bases from J, the gap between germline ends came to 16 bases. The CDR3 length is 15 residues.

This clonotype has more than one count but fewer than ten. The V gene is TRBV3-1, the J gene TRBJ1-2, with TRBD1 matching over 10 bases. With 1 base clipped from V and 8 bases from J, the junction kept 10 bases outside the gene matches. This CDR3 spans 16 amino acids. The germline V gene has CDR1 LGHDT and CDR2 YNNKEL (reference sequence). CDR3 residues: CASSQVGTGVLGGYTF. The CDR3 bases are TGTGCCAGCAGCCAAGTTGGGACAGGGGTGTTGGGCGGCTACACCTTC.

This clonotype turned up a few times. The chain uses TRBV29-1 and TRBJ2-3, with D perhaps given as TRBD1 or TRBD2 (5 bases each). V lost 2 bases and J lost 9, with 21 bases in between. The CDR3 is 15 residues long. Germline lookup yields CDR1 SQVTM and CDR2 ANQGSEA. The chain's CDR3 is CSVEKGPTPHGTQYF. As DNA, the CDR3 is TGCAGCGTTGAAAAGGGACCAACCCCGCATGGAACGCAGTATTTT.

This clonotype has a handful of counts. The V and J genes are TRBV7-2 and TRBJ2-3, with 10 bases identical to TRBD1. The germline gives CDR1 SGHTA, CDR2 FQGNSA. V was clipped by 5 bases and J by 14 bases; unmatched bases: 10. The CDR3 sequence is 13 residues long. CDR3 sequence: CASSPMAWTGGYF. Here the CDR3 DNA reads TGTGCCAGCAGCCCCATGGCCTGGACAGGGGGGTATTTT.

The rearrangement uses TRBV7-2 and TRBJ2-5; TRBD2 matches 14 bases. Germline CDR1 and CDR2: SGHTA and FQGNSA. CDR3 length: 15 residues. V lost 3 bases and J lost 5; bases outside the gene matches: 2. The CDR3 nucleotides are TGTGCCAGCAGCTTCCGACTAGCGGGGGGGGAGACCCAGTACTTC. This gives the protein CASSFRLAGGETQYF.

At least ten counts were recorded for this clonotype. The chain employs TRBV20-1 and TRBJ1-2, with 9 nucleotides matching TRBD1. The ends lost 3 bases at V and 2 bases at J; junction bases unmatched: 4. Germline CDR1 reads DFQATT; CDR2 reads SNEGSKA (reference sequence). The CDR3 has 14 amino acids. The DNA of the CDR3 is TGCAGTGCTAGGGGAGGACAGGGGAACTATGGCTACACCTTC. It codes for CSARGGQGNYGYTF.

The chain has TRBV7-2 and TRBJ2-7; perhaps TRBD1 as D (5 bases). The CDR3 is 15 amino acids. The germline V gene encodes CDR1 SGHTA and CDR2 FQGNSA. V was trimmed by 1 base and J by 5 bases, leaving 15 bases between them. CDR3 in DNA: TGTGCCAGCAGCTTAGTTTGGCAGGGTACGAACGAGCAGTACTTC. Its translation is CASSLVWQGTNEQYF. Filled out from reference TRBV7-2 and TRBJ2-7, the complete variable domain reads GAGVSQSPSNKVTEKGKDVELRCDPISGHTALYWYRQSLGQGLEFLIYFQGNSAPDKSGLPSDRFSAERTGGSVSTLTIQRTQQEDSAVYLCASSLVWQGTNEQYFGPGTRLTVT.

In this sample, this clonotype turned up many times. The chain links TRBV6-1 to TRBJ1-1; a possible D gene is TRBD1 (5 bases). The CDR3 consists of 13 residues. Trimming stripped 5 bases from V and 10 bases from J, with 17 bases between. Germline lookup yields CDR1 MNHNS and CDR2 SASEGT. The CDR3: CASSRDHQEVAFF. CDR3 in DNA: TGTGCCAGCAGTCGGGACCACCAGGAAGTAGCTTTCTTT.

The V and J genes are TRBV5-1 and TRBJ2-1; D may be TRBD2 (6 bases). Germline CDR1 SGHRS, CDR2 YFSETQ. The CDR3 covers 16 residues. Trimming took off 3 bases at V and 3 bases at J, with 16 bases between the two ends. The CDR3 protein is CASSSPSGGDYNEQFF. CDR3 nucleotides: TGCGCCAGCAGCTCGCCGTCGGGCGGGGACTACAATGAGCAGTTCTTC.

This chain joins TRBV11-2 and TRBJ2-1; 8 bases align to TRBD2. The CDR3 sequence is 14 residues long. Germline assignment: CDR1 SGHAT and CDR2 FQNNGV. Trimming took 5 bases from V and 6 from J; bases not matched to a gene: 6. For the CDR3, the DNA is TGTGCCAGCAGCGAAGCGGGAGTGGTCAATGAGCAGTTCTTC. Protein: CASSEAGVVNEQFF. The whole variable domain, filled in from reference TRBV11-2 and TRBJ2-1, reads EAGVAQSPRYKIIEKRQSVAFWCNPISGHATLYWYQQILGQGPKLLIQFQNNGVVDDSQLPKDRFSAERLKGVDSTLKIQPAKLEDSAVYLCASSEAGVVNEQFFGPGTRLTVL.

The gene calls are TRBV12-3 or TRBV12-4 and TRBJ2-3; TRBD2 might be the D (5 bases). The CDR3 sequence is 14 residues long. Trimming cost V 5 bases and J 6 bases, with 15 bases left between them. This CDR3 is CASSLGVRGDTQYF. Written as DNA, the CDR3 is TGTGCCAGCAGTCTCGGGGTCCGAGGGGATACGCAGTATTTT.

In this sample, this clonotype turned up many times. The rearrangement joins TRBV24-1 to TRBJ2-1; 8 bases fit TRBD2. The ends lost 5 bases at V and 7 bases at J; junction bases unmatched: 6. The CDR3 consists of 14 residues. Germline-derived CDR1 and CDR2 are KGHDR and SFDVKD. The CDR3 DNA reads TGTGCCACCAGTGCCGGGGGGGCCTGGAATGAGCAGTTCTTC. It is translated as CATSAGGAWNEQFF.

The table lists this clonotype with a few counts. The chain links TRBV6-1 to TRBJ1-2; D is perhaps TRBD1 (6 bases). The CDR3 totals 14 residues. Germline values: CDR1 MNHNS, CDR2 SASEGT. The V end was cut by 4 bases, the J end by 7 bases, with 16 bases between. CDR3 residues: CASSARGGPGGYTF. As DNA, the CDR3 is TGTGCCAGCAGTGCCCGTGGGGGCCCCGGTGGCTACACCTTC.

The CDR3 protein is CASLRQGNQPQHF. The CDR3 DNA is TGTGCCAGCCTTAGACAGGGCAATCAGCCCCAGCATTTT. The gene calls are TRBV2 and TRBJ1-5; possible D gene TRBD1, 6 bases. CDR3 length equals 13 residues. The germline gives CDR1 SNHLY, CDR2 FYNNEI. V was clipped by 8 bases and J by 2 bases, with 10 bases between them.

The chain carries TRBV11-3 and TRBJ2-2; 11 nucleotides agree with TRBD2. CDR3 length equals 16 residues. The V gene's germline CDR1 is SGHNT and CDR2 YENEEA. The V segment lost 4 bases and the J segment 4 bases; nucleotides outside the gene matches: 5. The CDR3 protein is CASSSHGLAGTGELFF. The CDR3 coding sequence is TGTGCCAGCAGCTCCCATGGACTAGCGGGCACCGGGGAGCTGTTTTTT.

This clonotype showed up many times. The chain combines TRBV2 with TRBJ2-5; TRBD1 matches at 7 bases. The CDR3 loop spans 13 amino acids. J was trimmed by 10 bases and V by 4 bases; bases with no gene match: 9. CDR1 and CDR2 (germline): SNHLY, FYNNEI. In DNA form, the CDR3 reads TGTGCCAGCAGTGCAGGGACAGTCCGGGGCCAGTACTTC. It is translated as CASSAGTVRGQYF.

V and J are TRBV7-9 and TRBJ2-7; D unclear. The CDR3 has 16 amino acids. Germline CDR1 and CDR2: SEHNR and FQNEAQ (reference sequence). The V end lost 2 bases, the J end lost 5 bases, and 19 bases lay between the germline ends. CDR3 loop: CASSLNIGGSLHEQYF. The CDR3 bases are TGTGCCAGCAGCTTAAATATAGGCGGATCGCTCCACGAGCAGTACTTC.

The sample holds a few counts of this clonotype. The genes are TRBV12-3 or TRBV12-4 and TRBJ2-7, with TRBD2 identical over 15 bases. The V gene end was trimmed by 5 bases and the J gene end by 4 bases; junction bases not matched to a gene: 6. There are 16 residues in the CDR3. CDR3 coding DNA: TGTGCCAGCAGTCCAGGGACTAGCGGGAGGAGGTACGAGCAGTACTTC. Translating it yields CASSPGTSGRRYEQYF.

The genes are TRBV9 and TRBJ2-1; D uncertain. The CDR3 length is 14 residues. Looked up from germline, CDR1 is SGDLS and CDR2 is YYNGEE. Trimming took off 4 bases at V and 5 bases at J, with 13 bases between the two ends. CDR3 in amino acids: CASSPTGPHNEQFF. CDR3 bases: TGTGCCAGCAGCCCCACCGGACCCCACAATGAGCAGTTCTTC. Full variable domain (outside the CDR3, taken from reference TRBV9 and TRBJ2-1): DSGVTQTPKHLITATGQRVTLRCSPRSGDLSVYWYQQSLDQGLQFLIQYYNGEERAKGNILERFSAQQFPDLHSELNLSSLELGDSALYFCASSPTGPHNEQFFGPGTRLTVL.

The rearrangement joins TRBV12-3 or TRBV12-4 to TRBJ2-7; D ambiguous. This CDR3 contains 11 residues. The V end lost 8 bases, the J end lost 1 base, and 6 bases lay between the germline ends. The CDR3 here is CASRQSYEQYF. The CDR3 coding sequence is TGTGCCAGCCGGCAATCCTACGAGCAGTACTTC.

This sequence joins TRBV6-1 and TRBJ2-7; perhaps TRBD1 as D (5 bases). Germline CDR1 and CDR2: MNHNS and SASEGT. This CDR3 spans 15 amino acids. The ends were cut back, 6 bases at V and 2 bases at J, with 17 bases in the middle. The CDR3 DNA is TGTGCCAGCAGCGATAGGGGCAGGACCGCCTACGAGCAGTACTTC. The encoded protein is CASSDRGRTAYEQYF.

The chain has TRBV27 and TRBJ2-7; 10 bases line up with TRBD2. CDR1 and CDR2 (germline): MNHEY, SMNVEV (reference sequence). This CDR3 contains 14 residues. The junction had 6 bases not matched to a gene; V was cut back by 6 bases and J by 4 bases. CDR3 DNA sequence: TGTGCCAGCAGAGGAAGCGGGAGGGGTTACGAGCAGTACTTC. Translation gives CASRGSGRGYEQYF.

The V and J genes are TRBV20-1 and TRBJ2-7, with 9 positions matching TRBD2. The CDR3 extends over 15 amino acids. Trimming cost V 2 bases and J 4 bases; bases outside gene matches: 9. Germline V CDR1 and CDR2: DFQATT, SNEGSKA (reference sequence). The CDR3 DNA is TGCAGTGCTAGACACGTAGCGGGAGATAGGTACGAGCAGTACTTC. Encoded protein: CSARHVAGDRYEQYF.

Remarks on this clonotype: This could be a read error, since a much larger clone is one nucleotide away. Here the CDR3 DNA reads TGTGCCAGCAGTCACACAGATACGCAGTATTTT. Translation gives CASSHTDTQYF. This rearrangement joins TRBV6-6 to TRBJ2-3; D is ambiguous. Germline-derived CDR1 and CDR2 are MNHNY and SVGAGI (reference sequence). This CDR3 is built from 11 residues. V was cut by 5 bases and J by 2 bases, with 2 bases left in between.

This clonotype was seen more than once but under ten times. The chain links TRBV6-2 or TRBV6-3 to TRBJ1-2; D ambiguous. Germline V CDR1 and CDR2: MNHEY, SVGEGT. Trimming cost V 0 bases and J 3 bases, with 17 bases left between them. This CDR3 region has 17 residues. CDR3: CASSYSGSYRLHYGYTF. Here the CDR3 DNA reads TGTGCCAGCAGTTACTCTGGGAGTTATCGCCTCCACTATGGCTACACCTTC.

This clonotype occurred a few times. The chain couples TRBV7-3 to TRBJ1-1; possibly TRBD1 for D (5 bases). The germline V gene has CDR1 SGHTA and CDR2 FQGTGA. CDR3 length: 14 amino acids. Trimming left V 2 bases short and J 4 bases short, with 11 bases between. Here the CDR3 reads CASSLWGVATEAFF. The CDR3 DNA reads TGTGCCAGCAGCTTATGGGGGGTGGCCACTGAAGCTTTCTTT.

The CDR3 DNA reads as TGTGCCACCAGTGATTCACGGTCTGCAGATACGCAGTATTTT. This sequence encodes CATSDSRSADTQYF. The J gene is TRBJ2-3, the V gene TRBV24-1, with D uncertain. The CDR3 covers 14 residues. Germline V gives CDR1 KGHDR, CDR2 SFDVKD. Between the trimmed V and J ends, which lost 2 bases and 4 bases, there was a span of 9 bases.

The CDR3 region has the DNA TGTGCCAGCAGTTTAAGGGACAAAAATGAAAAACTGTTTTTT. This codes for CASSLRDKNEKLFF. V usage is TRBV12-3 or TRBV12-4 and J usage is TRBJ1-4, with D possibly being TRBD1 (6 bases). This CDR3 region has 14 residues. V lost 2 bases, J lost 5 bases, and 9 bases lay in between.

In its sample, this clonotype was seen a few times. The V call is TRBV9, the J call TRBJ2-7; D remains unclear. Trimming took off 1 base at V and 5 bases at J, with 13 bases between the two ends. The CDR3 is 14 amino acids. Germline V gene data show CDR1 as SGDLS and CDR2 as YYNGEE. The CDR3 loop reads CASSVRATENEQYF. CDR3 nucleotides: TGTGCCAGCAGCGTAAGGGCGACTGAGAACGAGCAGTACTTC.